This T cell receptor (beta chain) was captured by sequencing in a study of CD8 T cells in ankylosing spondylitis. The CDR3 has 13 amino acids. V was pared by 3 bases and J by 8 bases, with 7 bases of the junction left unmatched. CDR1 and CDR2 (germline): DFQATT, SNEGSKA (reference sequence). Points from the study as a whole: Blood of patients with ankylosing spondylitis appeared to be characterized by a TCR beta motif of several highly homologous variants. Matched ankylosing spondylitis synovial fluid reportedly showed significant enrichment of disease-linked clones.

This clonotype was seen a few times. No antigen is known for it. Quantitative molecular-barcoded 5'-RACE generated the TCR beta libraries. TCRdb re-called the 5' RACE reads through MiXCR, storing one row per CDR3 protein. The data contain under 550,000 distinct CDR3 sequences, approximately 26% of them singletons. Sample: blood, either unsorted or a sorted T cell fraction (not recorded which). This chain uses TRBV20-1 with TRBJ1-2, with 9 bases fitting TRBD1. The origin of this receptor is a male donor with ankylosing spondylitis. The CDR3 sequence: CSAREQGANGYTF. In DNA, the CDR3 is TGCAGTGCTAGGGAACAGGGGGCGAACGGCTACACCTTC.